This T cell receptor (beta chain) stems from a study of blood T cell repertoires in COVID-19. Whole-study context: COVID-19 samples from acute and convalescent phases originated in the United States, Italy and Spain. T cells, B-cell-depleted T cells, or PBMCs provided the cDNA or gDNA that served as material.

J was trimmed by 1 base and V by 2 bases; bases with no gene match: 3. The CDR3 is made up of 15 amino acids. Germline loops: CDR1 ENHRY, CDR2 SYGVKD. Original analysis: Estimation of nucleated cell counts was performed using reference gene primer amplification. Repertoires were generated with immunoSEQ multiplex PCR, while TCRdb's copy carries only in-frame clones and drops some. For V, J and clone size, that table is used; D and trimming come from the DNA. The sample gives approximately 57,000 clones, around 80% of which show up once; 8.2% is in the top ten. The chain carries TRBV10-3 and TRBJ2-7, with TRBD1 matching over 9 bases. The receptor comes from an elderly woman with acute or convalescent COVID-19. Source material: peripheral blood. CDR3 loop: CAISEDRGSSYEQYF. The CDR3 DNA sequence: TGTGCCATCAGTGAGGACAGGGGGTCATCCTACGAGCAGTACTTC.